These 21 T cell receptor beta chains originate from one sample sequenced in a study of PD-1 blockade in classical Hodgkin lymphoma. Profiled with immunoSEQ multiplex PCR; TCRdb holds only in-frame clones, not every one. The sample includes approximately 11,000 clones, around 75% of them seen just once. No patient escaped relapse after autologous stem cell transplantation, and brentuximab vedotin exposure varied. The source material was peripheral blood mononuclear cells (PBMCs), sampled at baseline. The receptors were sampled from a human donor with classical Hodgkin lymphoma.

This chain joins TRBV21-1 and TRBJ2-7. TRBV21-1 is marked as a pseudogene. The CDR3 sequence is 16 residues long. The CDR3 nucleotides read TGTGCCAGCAGCAAAGCGGGGGGGGGACAGACCTACGAGCAGTACTTC. As protein: CASSKAGGGQTYEQYF.

V gene TRBV18 combines with J gene TRBJ2-7; 10 nucleotides match TRBD1. The V gene end was trimmed by 3 bases and the J gene end by 2 bases; junction bases not matched to a gene: 4. Looked up from germline, CDR1 is KGHSH and CDR2 is LQKENI. The CDR3 is 15 residues long. The chain's CDR3 is CASSPRTGGPYEQYF. The CDR3 nucleotides are TGTGCCAGCTCACCCAGGACAGGGGGACCCTACGAGCAGTACTTC.

The rearrangement links TRBV27 to TRBJ2-1; TRBD2 matches at 10 bases. The CDR3 is 13 residues long. CDR1 is MNHEY, CDR2 SMNVEV, per germline (reference sequence). Trimming took 3 bases from V and 10 from J; bases not matched to a gene: 3. CDR3 bases: TGTGCCAGCAGTTTTCTGGGACTAGCGGAGCAGTTCTTC. Its translation: CASSFLGLAEQFF.

This rearrangement joins TRBV9 to TRBJ2-1; 7 nucleotides align to TRBD2. The CDR3 length is 15 residues. V was pared by 2 bases and J by 6 bases, with 8 bases of the junction left unmatched. Per germline, CDR1 SGDLS and CDR2 YYNGEE. The CDR3 coding sequence is TGTGCCAGCAGCGTCAGCGGGATCAGATTCAATGAGCAGTTCTTC. As protein: CASSVSGIRFNEQFF.

This chain links TRBV7-8 with TRBJ2-5; tentatively, D is TRBD1 or TRBD2 (5 bases each). The CDR3 loop spans 14 amino acids. The germline gives CDR1 SGHVS, CDR2 FQNEAQ. With 5 bases removed from V and 1 base from J, the gap between germline ends came to 11 bases. The CDR3 region is CASSPRGTQETQYF. The CDR3, as DNA: TGTGCCAGCAGCCCGAGGGGAACCCAAGAGACCCAGTACTTC.

This chain connects TRBV19 to TRBJ1-5, with D possibly being TRBD1 (5 bases). Germline V CDR1 and CDR2: LNHDA, SQIVND (reference sequence). The CDR3 runs to 13 residues. Trimming cost V 7 bases and J 5 bases, with 12 bases left between them. CDR3 in DNA: TGTGCCAGTAACGTCGGGACCTATCAGCCCCAGCATTTT. It specifies CASNVGTYQPQHF. The whole variable domain, remainder taken from reference TRBV19 and TRBJ1-5, is DGGITQSPKYLFRKEGQNVTLSCEQNLNHDAMYWYRQDPGQGLRLIYYSQIVNDFQKGDIAEGYSVSREKKESFPLTVTSAQKNPTAFYLCASNVGTYQPQHFGDGTRLSIL.

The CDR3 nucleotides read TGTGCCACCGCTGGGCGGGGGCCACCCCTCCACTTT. It encodes CATAGRGPPLHF. The J gene is TRBJ1-6, the V gene TRBV2, with D tentatively TRBD1 (6 bases). The germline V gene has CDR1 SNHLY and CDR2 FYNNEI. V lost 10 bases, J lost 11 bases, and 15 bases lay in between. This CDR3 contains 12 residues.

In its sample, this clone was seen once. V is TRBV9 and J is TRBJ2-5; no definite D call. From germline, CDR1 is SGDLS and CDR2 YYNGEE. The V end lost 0 bases, the J end lost 3 bases, and 18 bases lay between the germline ends. The CDR3 is made up of 17 amino acids. This chain's CDR3 is CASSVGLGRRVEETQYF. The CDR3 DNA is TGTGCCAGCAGCGTAGGCCTTGGACGAAGGGTAGAAGAGACCCAGTACTTC.

This rearrangement joins TRBV7-8 to TRBJ1-2; D is unresolved. CDR3 length: 14 residues. CDR1 and CDR2 (germline): SGHVS, FQNEAQ. Trimming removed 5 bases from V and 3 bases from J, with 13 bases in between. The CDR3 spells CASSPRSDYYGYTF. CDR3 DNA sequence: TGTGCCAGCAGCCCGCGGTCAGACTACTATGGCTACACCTTC. The entire variable domain, with the rest obtained from reference TRBV7-8 and TRBJ1-2, is as follows: GAGVSQSPRYKVAKRGQDVALRCDPISGHVSLFWYQQALGQGPEFLTYFQNEAQLDKSGLPSDRFFAERPEGSVSTLKIQRTQQEDSAVYLCASSPRSDYYGYTFGSGTRLTVV.

The chain joins TRBV10-3 to TRBJ2-1; 8 bases are a match to TRBD2. The CDR3 has 13 residues. Germline assignment: CDR1 ENHRY and CDR2 SYGVKD. The J segment lost 7 bases and the V segment lost 7 bases, leaving 6 bases of the junction unmatched. The CDR3, as DNA: TGTGCCATCACTGGGGCGGGAGGAAATGAGCAGTTCTTC. It translates to CAITGAGGNEQFF.

This chain links TRBV15 with TRBJ2-1, with D possibly being TRBD1 (6 bases). The CDR3 totals 15 residues. CDR1 and CDR2 (germline): LNHNV, YYDKDF (reference sequence). V lost 0 bases and J 3 bases, leaving 9 bases between the germline ends. CDR3 DNA sequence: TGTGCCACCAGCAGAGATCAGGGGCACTACAATGAGCAGTTCTTC. This sequence encodes CATSRDQGHYNEQFF.

The chain couples TRBV2 to TRBJ1-3, with D possibly being TRBD1 (6 bases). The V end lost 4 bases, the J end lost 0 bases, and 13 bases lay between the germline ends. The CDR3 consists of 16 residues. In germline, CDR1 is SNHLY, CDR2 FYNNEI. The DNA for the CDR3 is TGTGCCAGCAGTGGCGACAGGCTATACTCTGGAAACACCATATATTTT. It codes for CASSGDRLYSGNTIYF.

The chain combines TRBV9 with TRBJ1-1; TRBD1 aligns across 8 bases. Germline CDR1 and CDR2: SGDLS and YYNGEE. The V segment lost 0 bases and the J segment 5 bases; nucleotides outside the gene matches: 6. CDR3 length equals 15 residues. The CDR3 loop reads CASSVEAGGWTEAFF. In DNA, the CDR3 is TGTGCCAGCAGCGTAGAGGCAGGGGGCTGGACTGAAGCTTTCTTT.

This clone was recorded once. The chain couples TRBV28 to TRBJ2-3, with D tentatively TRBD1 or TRBD2 (7 bases each). CDR3 length equals 16 residues. Per the germline V gene, CDR1 is MDHEN and CDR2 is SYDVKM. Trimming removed 3 bases from V and 3 bases from J, with 16 bases in between. The DNA for the CDR3 is TGTGCCAGCAGTTTTGGAAGGGGGCGGGGGACAGATACGCAGTATTTT. The encoded protein is CASSFGRGRGTDTQYF.

The chain carries TRBV28 and TRBJ1-5; D is undetermined. From germline, CDR1 is MDHEN and CDR2 SYDVKM. This CDR3 spans 14 amino acids. The germline V and J ends were trimmed by 2 bases and 7 bases, with 12 bases remaining between them. DNA for the CDR3: TGTGCCAGCAGTTTAGTGTCTCGCATACAGCCCCAGCATTTT. This codes for CASSLVSRIQPQHF. Full variable domain (remainder filled in from reference TRBV28 and TRBJ1-5): DVKVTQSSRYLVKRTGEKVFLECVQDMDHENMFWYRQDPGLGLRLIYFSYDVKMKEKGDIPEGYSVSREKKERFSLILESASTNQTSMYLCASSLVSRIQPQHFGDGTRLSIL.

In its sample, this clone ranks as medium-sized. CDR3 DNA: TGTGCCAGCAGTCCAGACAGCCCGTTCACAGATACGCAGTATTTT. Translation: CASSPDSPFTDTQYF. The rearrangement links TRBV6-5 to TRBJ2-3, with a possible D match to TRBD1 (5 bases). This CDR3 contains 15 residues. Germline V gives CDR1 MNHEY, CDR2 SVGAGI. V shed 5 bases and J shed 2 bases, with 14 bases lying between them.

The genes are TRBV7-2 and TRBJ2-7; D gene unclear. Between the trimmed V and J ends, which lost 0 bases and 6 bases, there was a span of 12 bases. Germline V gene lookup returns CDR1 SGHTA and CDR2 FQGNSA. There are 14 residues in the CDR3. CDR3 protein: CASSLALISREQYF. CDR3 DNA: TGTGCCAGCAGCTTAGCGCTCATATCTCGCGAGCAGTACTTC. Using reference TRBV7-2 and TRBJ2-7 for the parts outside the CDR3, the full variable domain is GAGVSQSPSNKVTEKGKDVELRCDPISGHTALYWYRQSLGQGLEFLIYFQGNSAPDKSGLPSDRFSAERTGGSVSTLTIQRTQQEDSAVYLCASSLALISREQYFGPGTRLTVT.

V usage is TRBV28 and J usage is TRBJ1-4; 8 bases agree with TRBD1. The CDR3 covers 15 residues. Looked up from germline, CDR1 is MDHEN and CDR2 is SYDVKM. V was pared by 4 bases and J by 3 bases, with 4 bases of the junction left unmatched. CDR3 sequence (DNA): TGTGCCAGCAGTTCCCAGGGGGCGGCTAATGAAAAACTGTTTTTT. Its translation: CASSSQGAANEKLFF.

The V call is TRBV7-9, the J call TRBJ2-7; unclear D gene. The CDR3 totals 12 residues. The V and J ends lost 3 bases and 6 bases respectively, with 9 bases between them. CDR1 is SEHNR and CDR2 is FQNEAQ in the germline V gene (reference sequence). CDR3 loop: CASSFEVGEQYF. The CDR3 DNA sequence: TGTGCCAGCAGCTTCGAAGTGGGCGAGCAGTACTTC.

The chain joins TRBV6-1 to TRBJ1-3; D is unresolved. Germline V gives CDR1 MNHNS, CDR2 SASEGT. Trimming removed 3 bases at V and 2 bases at J, with 5 bases between. CDR3 length equals 13 residues. In DNA, the CDR3 is TGTGCCAGCAGTGAGGGCCCTGGAAACACCATATATTTT. As protein: CASSEGPGNTIYF.

This clone is judged medium-sized. V and J are TRBV29-1 and TRBJ1-2; no reliable D call. Germline V gives CDR1 SQVTM, CDR2 ANQGSEA. The CDR3 runs 11 residues. The V end lost 4 bases, the J end lost 4 bases, and 7 bases lay between the germline ends. Here the CDR3 reads CSVGRAYGYTF. The CDR3 DNA follows: TGCAGCGTTGGGAGGGCCTATGGCTACACCTTC.